The clone carrying this T cell receptor (beta chain) has only a few counts. The antigen remains undetermined. Germline CDR1 is MNHEY and CDR2 is SVGEGT. The CDR3 sequence is 16 residues long. Trimming left V 7 bases short and J 0 bases short, with 19 bases between. The data belong to a study of identical twins. The study's findings and limits: Its conclusions, products of cross-sectional statistical analysis, did not come from following the same donors.

Template switching added a universal primer site, and cDNA bore unique molecular identifiers. TCRdb ran MiXCR on the 5' RACE reads and lists one entry per CDR3 protein. This table has under 500,000 distinct CDR3 sequences, 13% to 15% appearing once. Separately, the same data were catalogued under a study of yellow fever vaccine responses in identical twins.

The TCR sequence derives from a woman between 18 and 29 years old in good health. The chain combines TRBV6-2 or TRBV6-3 with TRBJ2-7; D perhaps matches TRBD2 (5 bases). Sequenced sample: CD4+ T cells sorted from blood. The CDR3 bases are TGTGCCAGCACCCCGCGCCTAAGGAGGCCCTCCTACGAGCAGTACTTC. It encodes CASTPRLRRPSYEQYF.